This T cell receptor (beta chain) comes out of a study of cytomegalovirus exposure and HLA in healthy donors. The wider study: The same platform was used for the roughly 120 validation repertoires and the roughly 720 first-cohort repertoires, a later analysis reported.

Assay used: immunoSEQ multiplex PCR; TCRdb lists only in-frame clones, some missing. This table holds 65,000 or so clones, around 95% found once. Germline V gene data show CDR1 as SQVTM and CDR2 as ANQGSEA. Germline trimming cut 6 bases from V and 2 bases from J; bases unmatched to any gene: 7. The CDR3 totals 16 residues. The J gene is TRBJ2-1, the V gene TRBV29-1; TRBD2 agrees at 13 bases. This TCR came from a man between 18 and 29 years old in good health and CMV-seropositive. Source material: PBMCs. CDR3 residues: CSVVPGLAGTYNEQFF. CDR3 in DNA: TGCAGCGTAGTCCCGGGACTAGCGGGGACCTACAATGAGCAGTTCTTC.